The subject of this entry is one T cell receptor (beta chain). The CDR3 is 13 amino acids. V was shortened by 3 bases and J by 5 bases, with 10 bases between the two germline ends. TCRdb re-derived calls from the RT-PCR reads in MiXCR, one entry per CDR3 protein. The sample records almost 700,000 distinct CDR3 sequences, 13% to 15% being singletons. The J gene is TRBJ1-2, the V gene TRBV12-3 or TRBV12-4; D call uncertain. The sequencing input was memory CD4+ T cells from blood. This sequence originates from a female donor in good health, serving as a healthy control. The CDR3 DNA sequence: TGTGCCAGCAGTTTTCGTCAGGAATATGGCTACACCTTC. Amino acids: CASSFRQEYGYTF.